Listed below are T cell receptor beta chains from one sample, sequenced in a study of shared clonotypes between healthy human individuals. Only in-frame clones appear in the TCRdb table, and some are missing; sequencing was by immunoSEQ multiplex PCR. The table lists approximately 2.1 million clones, over 90% of them singletons. Sequenced sample: naive CD4+ T cells from PBMCs. These receptors all stem from a man aged 18 to 29 in good health. Some clones in this sample may be carry-over from other donors' samples. Both conserved end residues are trimmed from each CDR3.

cdr3_aa v_call
ASSPYGGGSNQPQH TRBV18
AIERVSSYNEQF TRBV28
ASSSAWTGVNTGELF TRBV5-6
ASISDFTEAF TRBV28
ASKPRGGEKLF TRBV2
ASGKTQY TRBV7-9
ASSRLAGVSNEQF TRBV28
ASNEGPATNEKLF TRBV5-4
ASSWWERGGEQF TRBV11-2
ASSLGAGGGYEQY TRBV5-1
ASSLGASTGPNEKLF TRBV5-1
ASSLAPSGPYNEQF TRBV5-1
ASRPTENYGYT TRBV6-5
AISDEGSGANVLT TRBV10-3
ASSAGTGYTDTQY TRBV28
AWSEAAEQY TRBV30
ATRLGRGYGYT TRBV10-2
ASSFRLMVAGSGNEQF TRBV11-2
ASSPLRGENEKLF TRBV28
ASSTKEGGLSSGLSYEQY TRBV4-1
ASSQRSMRLAGTGELF TRBV4-2
ASRVRGYEQY TRBV28
ASSPNRDLYGYT TRBV27
ASSLYVSGTETQY TRBV27
ASSQDLPNYEQY TRBV4-3
AWSGRGRGEQY TRBV30
ASSPHGTGYGYT TRBV28
ASSGRNQPQH TRBV2
ASSLADRSNEKLF TRBV5-1
ASSLAGRANTGELF TRBV5-1
ASSYQPGQAYGYT TRBV6-5
ASSLGSAGELF TRBV7-3
ASSPPGTENYGYT TRBV28
ASSFIRRGLGYT TRBV28
ASSLAFRAPLGNEQF TRBV5-1
ASSFSGSSSYEQY TRBV7-8
ASSQEGSSGRNEQF TRBV4-1
ASSGGDVRSYNEQF TRBV5-1
ASSYSGRGPYNEQF TRBV6-6
ASSVRVAGGTGELF TRBV11-2
ASSFLGQGVFNEQF TRBV27
ASSLERGHGELF TRBV5-1